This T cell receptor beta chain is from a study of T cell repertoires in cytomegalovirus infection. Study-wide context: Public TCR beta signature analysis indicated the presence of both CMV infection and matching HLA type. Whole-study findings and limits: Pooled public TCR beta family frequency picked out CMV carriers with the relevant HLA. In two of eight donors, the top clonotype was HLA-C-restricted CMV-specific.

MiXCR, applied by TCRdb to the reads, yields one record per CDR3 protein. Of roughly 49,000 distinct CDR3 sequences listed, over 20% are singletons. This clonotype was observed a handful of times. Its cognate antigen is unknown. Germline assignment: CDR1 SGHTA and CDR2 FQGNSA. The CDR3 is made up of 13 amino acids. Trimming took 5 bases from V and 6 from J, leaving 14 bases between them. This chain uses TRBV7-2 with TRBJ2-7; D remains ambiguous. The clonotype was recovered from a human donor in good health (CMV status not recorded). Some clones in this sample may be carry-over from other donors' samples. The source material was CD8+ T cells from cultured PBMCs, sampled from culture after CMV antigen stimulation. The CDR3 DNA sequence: TGTGCCAGCAGCCACGGAATAGTGCTCGAGCAGTACTTC. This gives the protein CASSHGIVLEQYF.